This T cell receptor (beta chain) was identified during a study of blood T cell repertoires in COVID-19. Study overall: T cells, B-cell-depleted T cells, or PBMCs supplied cDNA or gDNA.

Participants reported their clinical history, and cohort assignment relied on those reports. The CDR3 spans 15 residues. Trimming at V came to 6 bases and at J to 4 bases, leaving 6 bases not matched to a gene. Germline V gene lookup returns CDR1 SGHAT and CDR2 FQNNGV. The protocol was immunoSEQ multiplex PCR, while the TCRdb copy is restricted to in-frame clones and leaves out a portion. This sample has 300,000 to 500,000 clones, with roughly 86% found just once. This TCR came from a woman aged 40-49 years with acute COVID-19. The genes are TRBV11-2 and TRBJ2-7; 13 bases fit TRBD2. The sequencing sample was made of PBMCs or T cells enriched from blood (not recorded which). The CDR3 loop reads CASSYGTSGVYEQYF. In DNA, the CDR3 is TGTGCCAGCAGTTATGGGACTAGCGGGGTGTACGAGCAGTACTTC.